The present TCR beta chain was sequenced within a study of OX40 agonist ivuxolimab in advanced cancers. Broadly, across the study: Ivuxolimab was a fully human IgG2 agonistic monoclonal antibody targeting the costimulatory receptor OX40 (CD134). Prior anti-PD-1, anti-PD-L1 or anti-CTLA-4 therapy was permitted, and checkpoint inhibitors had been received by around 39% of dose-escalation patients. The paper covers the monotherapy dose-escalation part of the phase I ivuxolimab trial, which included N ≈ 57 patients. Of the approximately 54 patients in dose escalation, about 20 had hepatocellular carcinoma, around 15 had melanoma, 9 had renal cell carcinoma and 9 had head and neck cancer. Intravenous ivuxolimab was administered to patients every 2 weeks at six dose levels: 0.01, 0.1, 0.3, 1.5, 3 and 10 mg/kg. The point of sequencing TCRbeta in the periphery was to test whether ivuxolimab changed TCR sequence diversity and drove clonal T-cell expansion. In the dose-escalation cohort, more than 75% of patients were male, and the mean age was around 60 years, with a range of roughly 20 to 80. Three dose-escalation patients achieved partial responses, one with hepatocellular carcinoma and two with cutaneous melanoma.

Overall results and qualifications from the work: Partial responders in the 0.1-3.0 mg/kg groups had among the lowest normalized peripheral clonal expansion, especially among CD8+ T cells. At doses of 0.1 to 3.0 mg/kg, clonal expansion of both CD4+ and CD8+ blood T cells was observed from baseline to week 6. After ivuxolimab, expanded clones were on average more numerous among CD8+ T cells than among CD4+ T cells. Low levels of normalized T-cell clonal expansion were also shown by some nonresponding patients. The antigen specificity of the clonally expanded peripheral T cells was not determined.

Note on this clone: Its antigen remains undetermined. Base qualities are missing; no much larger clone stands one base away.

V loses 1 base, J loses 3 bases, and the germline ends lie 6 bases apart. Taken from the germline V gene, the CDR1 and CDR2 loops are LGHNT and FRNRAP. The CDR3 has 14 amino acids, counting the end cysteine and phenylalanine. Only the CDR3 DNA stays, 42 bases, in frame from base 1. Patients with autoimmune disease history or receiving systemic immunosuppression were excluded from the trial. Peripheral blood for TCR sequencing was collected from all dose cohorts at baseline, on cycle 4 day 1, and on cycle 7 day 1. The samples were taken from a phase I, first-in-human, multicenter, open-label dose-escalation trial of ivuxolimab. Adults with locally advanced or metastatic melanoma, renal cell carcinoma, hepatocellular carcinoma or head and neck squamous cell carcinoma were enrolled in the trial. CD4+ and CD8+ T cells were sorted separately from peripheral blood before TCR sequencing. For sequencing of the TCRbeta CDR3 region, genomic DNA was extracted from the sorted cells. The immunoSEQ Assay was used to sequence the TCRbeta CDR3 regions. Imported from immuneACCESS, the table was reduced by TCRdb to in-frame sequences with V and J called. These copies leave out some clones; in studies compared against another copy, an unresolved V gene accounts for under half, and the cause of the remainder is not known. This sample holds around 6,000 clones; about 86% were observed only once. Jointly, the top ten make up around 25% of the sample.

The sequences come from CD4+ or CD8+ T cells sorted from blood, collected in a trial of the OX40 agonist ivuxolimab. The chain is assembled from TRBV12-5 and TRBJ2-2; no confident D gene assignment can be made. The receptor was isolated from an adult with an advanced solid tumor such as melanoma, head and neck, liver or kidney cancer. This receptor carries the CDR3 CASGLALHTGELFF. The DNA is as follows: TGTGCTAGTGGTTTGGCCTTACACACCGGGGAGCTGTTTTTT.